The next 27 T cell receptor beta chains were all read from a single sample in a study of T cell repertoires in cytomegalovirus infection. TCRdb re-derived calls from the reads in MiXCR, one entry per CDR3 protein. The sample includes around 710,000 distinct CDR3 sequences, almost 30% of them seen just once. Their antigens remain unidentified. The sequencing used cultured CD8+ T cells from PBMCs, collected from culture after CMV antigen stimulation. These receptors all stem from a human donor in good health (CMV status not recorded). Some clones in this sample may be carry-over from other donors' samples.

This clonotype has a handful of counts. This sequence joins TRBV7-9 and TRBJ1-1; D is undetermined. Per germline, CDR1 SEHNR and CDR2 FQNEAQ (reference sequence). V was cut by 7 bases and J by 1 base, with 10 bases left in between. This CDR3 has 13 amino acids. The CDR3 nucleotides are TGTGCCAGCACCCTTCCTGGGAACACTGAAGCTTTCTTT. Translation gives CASTLPGNTEAFF.

This clonotype came up a few times. V gene TRBV6-1 combines with J gene TRBJ2-3; D possibly corresponds to TRBD2 (5 bases). Between the trimmed V and J ends, which lost 2 bases and 1 base, there was a span of 10 bases. In germline, CDR1 is MNHNS, CDR2 SASEGT. The CDR3 runs 15 residues. This CDR3 is CASSESRARTDTQYF. Written as DNA, the CDR3 is TGTGCCAGCAGTGAATCGAGGGCCCGCACAGATACGCAGTATTTT.

This clonotype has just a few counts. The chain employs TRBV7-6 and TRBJ2-7; possibly TRBD2 for D (5 bases). V lost 2 bases and J 3 bases, leaving 14 bases between the germline ends. Germline V gene lookup returns CDR1 SGHVS and CDR2 FNYEAQ. CDR3 size: 15 residues. CDR3 sequence reads: CASSLSAGLVYEQYF. CDR3 sequence (DNA): TGTGCCAGCAGCTTATCCGCGGGTCTCGTCTACGAGCAGTACTTC.

The table lists this clonotype with a few counts. The V call is TRBV6-2 or TRBV6-3, the J call TRBJ1-1; D not certain. Germline values: CDR1 MNHEY, CDR2 SVGEGT. This CDR3 is built from 13 residues. V shed 1 base and J shed 6 bases, with 9 bases lying between them. The CDR3: CASSYFGSSEAFF. The CDR3 DNA sequence: TGTGCCAGCAGTTACTTCGGGTCTTCTGAAGCTTTCTTT.

The J gene is TRBJ1-4, the V gene TRBV6-2 or TRBV6-3, with D possibly being TRBD1 (5 bases). Germline V CDR1 and CDR2: MNHEY, SVGEGT. V dropped 6 bases and J dropped 0 bases, with 11 bases sitting between them. The CDR3 covers 15 residues. The CDR3 is CASRHGGATNEKLFF. The CDR3 DNA sequence: TGTGCCAGCAGACACGGGGGAGCAACTAATGAAAAACTGTTTTTT.

This chain's CDR3 is CASSVGLRVDGLKETQYF. CDR3 nucleotide sequence: TGTGCCAGCAGCGTAGGCTTGAGGGTTGATGGGCTGAAAGAGACCCAGTACTTC. The V and J genes are TRBV9 and TRBJ2-5, with a tentative D call TRBD2 (5 bases). This CDR3 is 18 amino acids long. Trimming took 0 bases from V and 3 from J, leaving 21 bases between them. The germline V gene has CDR1 SGDLS and CDR2 YYNGEE.

V gene TRBV10-3 combines with J gene TRBJ2-1, with 11 bases identical to TRBD2. In germline, CDR1 is ENHRY, CDR2 SYGVKD. V was clipped by 2 bases and J by 0 bases; unmatched bases: 6. This CDR3 comprises 18 residues. DNA for the CDR3: TGTGCCATCAGTGAGACACTTAGCGGGGGGGCCTCCTACAATGAGCAGTTCTTC. Translating gives CAISETLSGGASYNEQFF.

This clonotype was observed at least ten times. The V call is TRBV12-3 or TRBV12-4, the J call TRBJ2-1, with D unresolved. Trimming shortened V by 1 base and J by 0 bases, and 4 bases separated the two germline ends. This CDR3 contains 14 residues. For the CDR3, the DNA is TGTGCCAGCAGTTTAGACAGCTCCTACAATGAGCAGTTCTTC. As protein: CASSLDSSYNEQFF.

This clonotype was seen only a few times. This sequence joins TRBV5-8 and TRBJ2-7, with 8 bases identical to TRBD1. Unmatched junction bases numbered 13, after V lost 4 bases and J lost 7 bases. The CDR3 totals 15 residues. The germline V gene has CDR1 SGHTS and CDR2 YDEGEE. The CDR3 nucleotides read TGTGCCAGCAGCACGGACAGGGAAGACCTTGTGGAGCAGTACTTC. It translates to CASSTDREDLVEQYF.

This clonotype has just a few counts. The gene calls are TRBV7-9 and TRBJ1-6, with TRBD1 matching 8 bases. Germline assignment: CDR1 SEHNR and CDR2 FQNEAQ (reference sequence). This CDR3 is 15 amino acids long. Trimming cost V 5 bases and J 10 bases; bases outside gene matches: 10. In nucleotides, the CDR3 is TGTGCCAGCAGCGCCTCGACAGGGGTGGGCTCACCCCTCCACTTT. Its translation is CASSASTGVGSPLHF.

This clonotype was counted once. The chain links TRBV27 to TRBJ2-3; the D is unclear. The length of the CDR3 is 14 residues. V lost 7 bases, J lost 4 bases, and 15 bases lay in between. Germline V gene data show CDR1 as MNHEY and CDR2 as SMNVEV (reference sequence). The CDR3 spells CASTSYQAPDTQYF. CDR3 nucleotide sequence: TGTGCCAGCACCTCCTATCAGGCACCAGATACGCAGTATTTT.

The chain has TRBV20-1 and TRBJ2-7; 8 nucleotides agree with TRBD1. CDR3 length: 13 amino acids. After removal of 4 bases from V and 1 base from J, the junction contained 3 bases not matched to a gene. The germline CDR1 and CDR2 sequences are DFQATT and SNEGSKA (reference sequence). The CDR3 nucleotides read TGCAGTGCTACAGACAGGGGATCCTACGAGCAGTACTTC. It encodes CSATDRGSYEQYF.

This clonotype was recorded a few times. V gene TRBV7-9 combines with J gene TRBJ2-7; TRBD2 is a possible D gene (7 bases). CDR1 and CDR2 (germline): SEHNR, FQNEAQ (reference sequence). V shed 5 bases and J shed 0 bases, with 11 bases lying between them. This CDR3 region has 14 residues. Written as DNA, the CDR3 is TGTGCCAGCAGCATCGGGGGGCACTCCTACGAGCAGTACTTC. As protein: CASSIGGHSYEQYF.

J is TRBJ2-1 and V is TRBV2, with 9 bases that match TRBD1. With V trimmed by 9 bases and J by 8 bases, 11 bases remained unmatched. Germline-derived CDR1 and CDR2 are SNHLY and FYNNEI. The CDR3 spans 14 residues. The CDR3 DNA reads TGTGCCAGTGGGGGGGACAGGGAAATTGATGAGCAGTTCTTC. This translates into CASGGDREIDEQFF.

V is TRBV4-1 and J is TRBJ2-3; D gene ambiguous. V lost 7 bases and J 1 base, leaving 3 bases between the germline ends. Germline-derived CDR1 and CDR2 are MGHRA and YSYEKL. This CDR3 spans 11 amino acids. DNA of the CDR3: TGCGCCAGCATGGGCACAGATACGCAGTATTTT. Translated, it gives CASMGTDTQYF.

This clonotype was counted ten times or more. The rearrangement uses TRBV7-2 and TRBJ2-7; D not certain. The CDR3 extends over 13 amino acids. V shed 2 bases and J shed 3 bases, with 8 bases lying between them. Germline loops: CDR1 SGHTA, CDR2 FQGNSA. Here the CDR3 reads CASSLSRNYEQYV. In nucleotides, the CDR3 is TGTGCCAGCAGCTTATCACGGAACTACGAGCAGTACGTC.

This clonotype turned up a few times. V usage is TRBV9 and J usage is TRBJ2-6, with D hard to call. This CDR3 contains 15 residues. CDR1 is SGDLS and CDR2 is YYNGEE in the germline V gene. The germline V and J ends were trimmed by 4 bases and 4 bases, with 12 bases remaining between them. CDR3 in amino acids: CASSLSVQGANVLTF. Written as DNA, the CDR3 is TGTGCCAGCAGCCTCTCCGTTCAAGGGGCCAACGTCCTGACTTTC.

This clonotype appeared many times. The chain combines TRBV11-3 with TRBJ1-3; the D is unclear. This CDR3 spans 12 amino acids. Germline values: CDR1 SGHNT, CDR2 YENEEA. Trimming pared 5 bases from V and 7 bases from J, leaving 9 bases between. The CDR3 DNA sequence: TGTGCCAGCAGCACTCCCGGGAACACCATATATTTT. This gives the protein CASSTPGNTIYF.

V and J are TRBV12-5 and TRBJ2-5, with TRBD2 identical over 10 bases. Germline assignment: CDR1 LGHNT and CDR2 FRNRAP. The CDR3 covers 14 residues. The V and J ends lost 5 bases and 5 bases, in that order; junction bases with no gene match: 5. Written as DNA, the CDR3 is TGTGCTAGTGGTAGCGGGGGGGCCCAGGAGACCCAGTACTTC. Translated, it gives CASGSGGAQETQYF.

This clonotype showed up just a few times. The rearrangement uses TRBV7-2 and TRBJ1-1; maybe TRBD1 (6 bases). CDR1 and CDR2 from the germline V gene are SGHTA and FQGNSA. The CDR3 is 14 amino acids. V was clipped by 1 base and J by 4 bases, with 10 bases between them. CDR3 nucleotides: TGTGCCAGCAGCTTAGTGGGGGCTGCCACTGAAGCTTTCTTT. Translated: CASSLVGAATEAFF.

This clonotype was detected ten times or more. J is TRBJ1-2 and V is TRBV7-2; TRBD1 might be the D (5 bases). Germline lookup yields CDR1 SGHTA and CDR2 FQGNSA. V was clipped by 4 bases and J by 2 bases, with 8 bases between them. This CDR3 region has 13 residues. The CDR3 region has the DNA TGTGCCAGCAGCTCCCGGGACAACTATGGCTACACCTTC. This encodes CASSSRDNYGYTF.

There are a few counts of this clonotype. The rearrangement uses TRBV7-6 and TRBJ2-1; 7 bases agree with TRBD1. V lost 4 bases to trimming and J lost 2 bases; unmatched junction nucleotides: 8. This CDR3 contains 16 residues. Germline CDR1 SGHVS, CDR2 FNYEAQ. CDR3 DNA sequence: TGTGCCAGCAGCTCCCACCCCGGGACAGCCTACAATGAGCAGTTCTTC. This encodes CASSSHPGTAYNEQFF.

This clonotype was recorded at least ten times. This chain joins TRBV7-2 and TRBJ2-5; TRBD1 aligns across 9 bases. Germline-derived CDR1 and CDR2 are SGHTA and FQGNSA. Losses at the gene ends were 3 bases for V and 0 bases for J; bases not matched to a gene: 5. The CDR3 has 16 amino acids. CDR3 in amino acids: CASSLGQGLYQETQYF. The CDR3 DNA sequence: TGTGCCAGCAGCTTGGGACAGGGCCTGTACCAAGAGACCCAGTACTTC. Combining the CDR3 with reference TRBV7-2 and TRBJ2-5 gives the whole variable domain GAGVSQSPSNKVTEKGKDVELRCDPISGHTALYWYRQSLGQGLEFLIYFQGNSAPDKSGLPSDRFSAERTGGSVSTLTIQRTQQEDSAVYLCASSLGQGLYQETQYFGPGTRLLVL.

The V call is TRBV2, the J call TRBJ2-7, with D uncertain. CDR3 length equals 14 residues. Germline lookup yields CDR1 SNHLY and CDR2 FYNNEI. The ends were cut back, 2 bases at V and 4 bases at J, with 12 bases in the middle. The CDR3 DNA follows: TGTGCCAGCAGTGAAAACCCAGGAATTTACGAGCAGTACGTC. The encoded protein is CASSENPGIYEQYV.

Only a few counts were recorded for this clonotype. The chain joins TRBV24-1 to TRBJ2-1, with 10 positions matching TRBD1. There are 17 residues in the CDR3. Germline CDR1 and CDR2: KGHDR and SFDVKD. After removal of 2 bases from V and 3 bases from J, the junction contained 6 bases not matched to a gene. CDR3 sequence (DNA): TGTGCCACCAGTGATTCAATGACAGGGGGCCACTACAATGAGCAGTTCTTC. This sequence encodes CATSDSMTGGHYNEQFF.

Only one count was recorded for this clonotype. With a much larger clone just one base away, this may be a read error. The CDR3 loop reads CASSYLGGGSTGELFF. In nucleotides, the CDR3 is TGTGCCAGCAGTTACCTGGGCGGGGGGAGCACCGGGGAGCTGTTTTTT. The chain couples TRBV6-8 to TRBJ2-2; 8 bases are a match to TRBD2. The CDR3 is 16 amino acids. J gave up 4 bases and V 2 bases, and 6 bases lay outside the gene matches. Looked up from germline, CDR1 is MNHGY and CDR2 is SAAAGT.

The table lists this clonotype with a few counts. V usage is TRBV7-9 and J usage is TRBJ1-1; D ambiguous. Germline CDR1 is SEHNR and CDR2 is FQNEAQ (reference sequence). This CDR3 is built from 12 residues. Between the trimmed V and J ends, which lost 1 base and 8 bases, there was a span of 8 bases. The CDR3 region has the DNA TGTGCCAGCAGCTTAGGGGCAGAGGAAGCTTTCTTT. This codes for CASSLGAEEAFF.